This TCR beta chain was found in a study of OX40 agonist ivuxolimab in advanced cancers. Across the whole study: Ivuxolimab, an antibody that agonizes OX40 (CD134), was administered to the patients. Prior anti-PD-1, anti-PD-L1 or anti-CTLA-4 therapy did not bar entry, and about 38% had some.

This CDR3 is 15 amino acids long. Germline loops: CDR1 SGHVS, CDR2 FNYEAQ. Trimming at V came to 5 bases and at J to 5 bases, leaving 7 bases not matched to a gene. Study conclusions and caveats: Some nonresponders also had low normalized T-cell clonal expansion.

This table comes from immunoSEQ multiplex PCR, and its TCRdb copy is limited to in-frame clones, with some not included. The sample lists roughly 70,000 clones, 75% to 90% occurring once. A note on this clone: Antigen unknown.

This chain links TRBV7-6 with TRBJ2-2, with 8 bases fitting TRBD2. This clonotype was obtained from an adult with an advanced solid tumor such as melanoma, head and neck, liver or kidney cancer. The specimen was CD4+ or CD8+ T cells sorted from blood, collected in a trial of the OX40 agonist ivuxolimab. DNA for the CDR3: TGTGCCAGCAGCGAGAGGGCTAGCGGGACCGGGGAGCTGTTTTTT. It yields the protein CASSERASGTGELFF.